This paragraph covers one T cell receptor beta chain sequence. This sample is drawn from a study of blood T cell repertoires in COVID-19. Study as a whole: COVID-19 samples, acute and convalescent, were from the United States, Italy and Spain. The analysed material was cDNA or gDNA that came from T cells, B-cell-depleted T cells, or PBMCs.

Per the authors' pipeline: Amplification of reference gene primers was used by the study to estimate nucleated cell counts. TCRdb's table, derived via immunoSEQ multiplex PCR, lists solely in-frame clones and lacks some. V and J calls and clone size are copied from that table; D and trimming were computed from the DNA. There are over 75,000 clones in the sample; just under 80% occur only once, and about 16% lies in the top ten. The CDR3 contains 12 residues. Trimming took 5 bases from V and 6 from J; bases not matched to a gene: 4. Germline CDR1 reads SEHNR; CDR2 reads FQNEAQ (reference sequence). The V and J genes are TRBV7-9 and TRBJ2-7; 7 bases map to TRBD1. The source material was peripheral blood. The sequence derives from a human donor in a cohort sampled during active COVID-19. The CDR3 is CASSPTGVEQYF. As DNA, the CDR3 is TGTGCCAGCAGCCCTACAGGGGTCGAGCAGTACTTC.